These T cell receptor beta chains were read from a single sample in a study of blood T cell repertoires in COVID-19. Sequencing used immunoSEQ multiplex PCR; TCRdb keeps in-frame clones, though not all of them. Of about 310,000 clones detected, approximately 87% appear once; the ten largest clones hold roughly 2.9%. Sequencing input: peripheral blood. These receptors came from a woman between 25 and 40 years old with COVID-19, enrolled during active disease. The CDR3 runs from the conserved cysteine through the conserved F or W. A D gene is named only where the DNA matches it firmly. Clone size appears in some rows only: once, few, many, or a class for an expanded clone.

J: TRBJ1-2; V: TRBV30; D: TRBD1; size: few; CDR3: CAWIGKNRGVSGGYTF; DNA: TGTGCCTGGATCGGAAAAAACAGGGGGGTCTCTGGTGGCTACACCTTC
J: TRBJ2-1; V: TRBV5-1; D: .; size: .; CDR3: CASSPGPGTRQFF; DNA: TGCGCCAGCAGCCCGGGCCCCGGGACACGGCAGTTCTTC
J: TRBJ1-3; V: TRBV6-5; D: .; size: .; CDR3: CASSLRWSSGNTIYF; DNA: TGTGCCAGCAGTCTTCGGTGGAGCTCTGGAAACACCATATATTTT
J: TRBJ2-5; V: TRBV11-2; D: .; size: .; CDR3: CASSILTGSDETQYF; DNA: TGTGCCAGCAGCATCCTAACAGGGAGTGACGAGACCCAGTACTTC
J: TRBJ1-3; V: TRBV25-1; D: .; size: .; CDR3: CASSESIRAPGNTIYF; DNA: TGTGCCAGCAGTGAATCTATTCGAGCTCCTGGAAACACCATATATTTT
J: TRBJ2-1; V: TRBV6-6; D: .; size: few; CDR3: CASSYESSYNEQFF; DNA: TGTGCCAGCAGTTATGAGAGCTCCTACAATGAGCAGTTCTTC
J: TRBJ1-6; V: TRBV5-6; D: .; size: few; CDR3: CASSSARGTRSPLHF; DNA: TGTGCCAGCAGCTCGGCGCGAGGGACTCGGTCACCCCTCCACTTT
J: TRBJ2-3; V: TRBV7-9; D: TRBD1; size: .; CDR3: CASSPRQGERTDTQYF; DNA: TGTGCCAGCAGCCCTCGACAGGGGGAGAGGACAGATACGCAGTATTTT
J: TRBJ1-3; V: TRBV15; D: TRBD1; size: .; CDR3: CATSRDRNRGWSGNTIYF; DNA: TGTGCCACCAGCAGAGATCGAAACAGGGGATGGTCTGGAAACACCATATATTTT
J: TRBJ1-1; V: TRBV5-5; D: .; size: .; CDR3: CASSLTGSPEAFF; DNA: TGTGCCAGCAGCTTAACAGGGTCCCCCGAAGCTTTCTTT
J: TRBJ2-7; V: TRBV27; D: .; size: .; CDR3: CASSFGQGTYEQYF; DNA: TGTGCCAGCAGTTTTGGGCAGGGGACCTACGAGCAGTACTTC
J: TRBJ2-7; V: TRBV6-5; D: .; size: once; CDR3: CASNPTGLSYEQYF; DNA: TGTGCCAGCAATCCTACGGGACTCTCCTACGAGCAGTACTTC
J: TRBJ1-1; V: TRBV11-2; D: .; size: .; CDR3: CASSFRDPEAFF; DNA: TGTGCCAGCAGCTTCAGGGATCCTGAAGCTTTCTTT
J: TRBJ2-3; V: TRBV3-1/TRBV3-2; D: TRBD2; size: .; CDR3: CASSQGLAGDTQYF; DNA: TGTGCCAGCAGCCAAGGACTAGCGGGCGATACGCAGTATTTT
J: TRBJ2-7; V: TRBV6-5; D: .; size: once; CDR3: CASSQGQVYEQYF; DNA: TGTGCCAGCAGTCAGGGACAAGTCTACGAGCAGTACTTC
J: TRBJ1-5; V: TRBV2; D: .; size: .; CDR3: CASSVWVSGQPQHF; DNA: TGTGCCAGCAGTGTTTGGGTAAGCGGTCAGCCCCAGCATTTT
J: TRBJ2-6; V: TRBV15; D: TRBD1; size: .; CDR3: CATSRELPGGNTGANVLTF; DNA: TGTGCCACCAGCAGAGAACTGCCAGGGGGTAATACTGGGGCCAACGTCCTGACTTTC
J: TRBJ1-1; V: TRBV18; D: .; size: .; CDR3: CASSPPWGGTEAFF; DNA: TGTGCCAGCTCACCACCTTGGGGGGGCACTGAAGCTTTCTTT
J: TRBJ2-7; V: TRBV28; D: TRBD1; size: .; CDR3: CASFKQGSIYEQYF; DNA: TGTGCCAGCTTTAAACAGGGGTCTATCTACGAGCAGTACTTC
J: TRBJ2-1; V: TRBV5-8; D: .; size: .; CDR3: CASSFPMSSGHAGEQFF; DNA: TGTGCCAGCAGTTTCCCGATGTCGAGCGGACACGCGGGGGAGCAGTTCTTC
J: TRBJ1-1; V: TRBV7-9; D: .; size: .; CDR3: CASSSNARGIPKAFF; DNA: TGTGCCAGCAGCTCGAATGCCAGAGGCATTCCGAAGGCTTTCTTT
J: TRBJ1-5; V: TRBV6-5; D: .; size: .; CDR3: CASSYPGEGDQPQHF; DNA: TGTGCCAGCAGTTACCCGGGGGAAGGCGATCAGCCCCAGCATTTT
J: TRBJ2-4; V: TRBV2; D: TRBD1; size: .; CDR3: CASSPNFGQGPKNIQYF; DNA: TGTGCCAGCAGTCCCAATTTCGGACAGGGGCCCAAAAACATTCAGTACTTC
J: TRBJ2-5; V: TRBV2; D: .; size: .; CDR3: CASSDLRETQYF; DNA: TGTGCCAGCAGTGATCTGAGGGAGACCCAGTACTTC
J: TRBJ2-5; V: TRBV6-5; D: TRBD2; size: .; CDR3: CASTTGGAGETQYF; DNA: TGTGCCAGCACAACCGGGGGGGCCGGGGAGACCCAGTACTTC
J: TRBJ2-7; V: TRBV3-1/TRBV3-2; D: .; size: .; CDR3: CASSQFSRGAYEQYF; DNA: TGTGCCAGCAGCCAATTTTCCAGGGGCGCCTACGAGCAGTACTTC